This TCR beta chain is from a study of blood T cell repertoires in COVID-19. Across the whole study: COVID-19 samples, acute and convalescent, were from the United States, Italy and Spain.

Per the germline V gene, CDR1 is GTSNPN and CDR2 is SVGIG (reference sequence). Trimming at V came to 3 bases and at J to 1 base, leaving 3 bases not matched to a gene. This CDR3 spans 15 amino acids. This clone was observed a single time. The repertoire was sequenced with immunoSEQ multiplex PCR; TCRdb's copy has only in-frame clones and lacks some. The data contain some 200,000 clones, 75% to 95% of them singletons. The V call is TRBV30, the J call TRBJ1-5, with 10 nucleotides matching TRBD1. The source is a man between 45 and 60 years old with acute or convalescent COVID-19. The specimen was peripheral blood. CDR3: CAWRGQGRSNQPQHF. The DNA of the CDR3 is TGTGCCTGGAGGGGACAGGGGCGGAGCAATCAGCCCCAGCATTTT.